This T cell receptor (beta chain) was retrieved from a study of blood T cells in healthy people across ages. Overall study results and limits: While age rose, TCR beta diversity per million T cells dropped in a roughly linear way.

The second PCR ran about 6 to 12 cycles with a sample-barcoded 5' primer and J-beta primers. Every molecule of cDNA carried a tag from a template-switch adaptor with 12 random nucleotides. Via MiXCR, TCRdb re-called the 5' RACE reads, giving one row per CDR3 protein. The sample lists about 1,600,000 distinct CDR3 sequences, around two fifths seen once, with around 8% in the top ten. Regarding this clonotype: Its cognate antigen is unknown.

This CDR3 contains 15 residues. V lost 2 bases and J lost 4, with 11 bases in between. Around 9 milliliters of peripheral blood were drawn from each donor into EDTA-treated tubes. The sample consisted of blood. This sequence joins TRBV12-3 or TRBV12-4 and TRBJ1-4; maybe TRBD1 (6 bases). This clonotype was sampled from a woman aged 18-29 years in good health. This CDR3 is CASSLWGQFNEKLFF. CDR3 nucleotide sequence: TGTGCCAGCAGTTTATGGGGACAATTTAATGAAAAACTGTTTTTT.